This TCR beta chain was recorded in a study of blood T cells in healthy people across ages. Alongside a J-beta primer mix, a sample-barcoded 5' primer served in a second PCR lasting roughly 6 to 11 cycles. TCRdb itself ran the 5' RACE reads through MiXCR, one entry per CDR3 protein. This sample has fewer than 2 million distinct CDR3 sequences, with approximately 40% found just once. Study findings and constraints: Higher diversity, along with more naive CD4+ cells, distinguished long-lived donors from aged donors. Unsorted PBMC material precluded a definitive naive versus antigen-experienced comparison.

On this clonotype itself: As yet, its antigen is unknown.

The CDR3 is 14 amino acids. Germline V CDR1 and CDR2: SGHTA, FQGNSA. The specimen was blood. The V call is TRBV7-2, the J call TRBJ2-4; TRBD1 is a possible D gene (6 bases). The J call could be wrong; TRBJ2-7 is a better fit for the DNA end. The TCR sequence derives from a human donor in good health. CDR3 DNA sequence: TGTGCCAGCAGCTTAGCCGGACAGCCACACGAGCAGTACTTC. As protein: CASSLAGQPHEQYF.